The 16 T cell receptor beta chains given below trace back to one sample, sequenced in a study of post-analysis software for immune sequencing data. Overall study findings and caveats: A few TRBV segments, TRBV5-6, TRBV5-1 and TRBV20-1 among them, were found more frequent in patients than controls.

TCR beta cDNA libraries included unique molecular identifiers. TCRdb re-called the PCR reads through MiXCR, storing one row per CDR3 protein. The repertoire consists of some 500,000 distinct CDR3 sequences, with around 40% occurring once and the leading ten covering 9% to 14%. Their antigens remain unidentified. Material for sequencing was blood. The source is a girl aged 10-17 years with multiple sclerosis.

Notes on this clonotype: At one end, the junction sequence differs from germline, possibly due to a read error. The rearrangement uses TRBV4-2 and TRBJ2-6; D remains ambiguous. The CDR3 length is 17 residues. Germline V gene data show CDR1 as LGHNA and CDR2 as YNFKEQ. The CDR3 DNA reads TGTGCCAACAGCCAAGATTGGGCGGCCTCTGGGGCCAACGTCCTGACTTTC. Residues: CANSQDWAASGANVLTF.

Only a few counts were recorded for this clonotype. This sequence joins TRBV6-5 and TRBJ1-6; 10 nucleotides agree with TRBD1. Germline V gives CDR1 MNHEY, CDR2 SVGAGI. This CDR3 has 15 amino acids. J was trimmed by 8 bases and V by 4 bases; bases with no gene match: 5. CDR3 sequence: CASSSPDRGYSPLHF. As DNA, the CDR3 is TGTGCCAGCAGTTCCCCGGACAGGGGGTATTCACCCCTCCACTTT.

This clonotype appeared a few times. This sequence joins TRBV29-1 and TRBJ2-3; 7 bases fit TRBD2. Germline CDR1 and CDR2: SQVTM and ANQGSEA. The V gene end was trimmed by 5 bases and the J gene end by 3 bases; junction bases not matched to a gene: 5. CDR3 length: 13 amino acids. The CDR3 protein is CSVRISGTDTQYF. Written as DNA, the CDR3 is TGCAGCGTTCGGATTAGCGGGACAGATACGCAGTATTTT.

The chain uses TRBV3-1 and TRBJ2-5; maybe TRBD2 (6 bases). CDR3 size: 16 residues. V was cut by 0 bases and J by 1 base, with 12 bases left in between. Germline V gene sequence: CDR1 LGHDT, CDR2 YNNKEL (reference sequence). The DNA for the CDR3 is TGTGCCAGCAGCCAAGATAATACGGGAGTCCAAGAGACCCAGTACTTC. It encodes CASSQDNTGVQETQYF.

The chain employs TRBV5-1 and TRBJ1-5; no firm D call. The V gene's germline CDR1 is SGHRS and CDR2 YFSETQ. V shed 0 bases and J shed 6 bases, with 13 bases lying between them. The CDR3 is 15 residues long. The DNA of the CDR3 is TGCGCCAGCAGCTTGGATGGGGTTCGGGGTCAGCCCCAGCATTTT. The encoded protein is CASSLDGVRGQPQHF.

This clonotype showed up just a few times. The chain recombines TRBV9 with TRBJ2-1; TRBD1 matches at 8 bases. This CDR3 has 15 amino acids. Per germline, CDR1 SGDLS and CDR2 YYNGEE. V lost 4 bases, J lost 5 bases, and 8 bases stayed unmatched. The CDR3 is CASSHGQGRHNEQFF. The CDR3 DNA reads as TGTGCCAGCAGCCACGGACAGGGTCGACACAATGAGCAGTTCTTC.

V is TRBV19 and J is TRBJ1-6; no definite D call. Germline V gives CDR1 LNHDA, CDR2 SQIVND (reference sequence). Trimming took 5 bases from V and 4 from J, leaving 12 bases between them. This CDR3 is 15 amino acids long. The CDR3 DNA reads TGTGCCAGTAGTTCGTCCGGGGAGTATAATTCACCCCTCCACTTT. Protein: CASSSSGEYNSPLHF.

This clonotype was seen a handful of times. One end of the junction does not line up with germline, which may come from a read error. The rearrangement uses TRBV7-2 and TRBJ2-5; D not certain. CDR3 length: 11 residues. Germline assignment: CDR1 SGHTA and CDR2 FQGNSA. The CDR3 spells CATSPKETQYF. As DNA, the CDR3 is TGTGCCACCAGCCCGAAAGAGACCCAGTACTTC.

V is TRBV27 and J is TRBJ1-2, with D possibly being TRBD1 (6 bases). This CDR3 region has 14 residues. Germline values: CDR1 MNHEY, CDR2 SMNVEV (reference sequence). Trimming stripped 6 bases from V and 8 bases from J, with 19 bases between. Here the CDR3 reads CASRRGTGLRGYTF. The CDR3 DNA reads as TGTGCCAGCAGGAGGGGAACAGGGTTACGGGGCTACACCTTC.

The chain carries TRBV4-2 and TRBJ2-6; D gene ambiguous. The germline V gene has CDR1 LGHNA and CDR2 YNFKEQ. This CDR3 has 18 residues. V was cut by 3 bases and J by 0 bases, with 15 bases left in between. CDR3 nucleotides: TGTGCCAGCAGCCAGCGCTCCCCCCGAACCTCTGGGGCCAACGTCCTGACTTTC. It yields the protein CASSQRSPRTSGANVLTF.

This clonotype appeared a few times. The chain recombines TRBV4-1 with TRBJ1-5; D remains ambiguous. This CDR3 is 13 amino acids long. Germline values: CDR1 MGHRA, CDR2 YSYEKL. Trimming left V 4 bases short and J 7 bases short, with 11 bases between. Written as DNA, the CDR3 is TGCGCCAGCAGCCTAACGAACCGGCAGCCCCAGCATTTT. This encodes CASSLTNRQPQHF.

The chain couples TRBV20-1 to TRBJ2-3; tentative D call: TRBD2 (6 bases). Trimming cost V 3 bases and J 6 bases, with 13 bases left between them. Germline loops: CDR1 DFQATT, CDR2 SNEGSKA (reference sequence). This CDR3 has 13 residues. The CDR3 region has the DNA TGCAGTGCTAGCTTCGGCGGGGCCGATACGCAGTATTTT. It is translated as CSASFGGADTQYF.

The chain employs TRBV28 and TRBJ2-5; 7 bases line up with TRBD2. This CDR3 spans 14 amino acids. The V and J ends lost 6 bases and 1 base, in that order; junction bases with no gene match: 5. Per germline, CDR1 MDHEN and CDR2 SYDVKM. CDR3 in DNA: TGTGCCAGCAGCGATCTAGCGGCCCAAGAGACCCAGTACTTC. It is translated as CASSDLAAQETQYF.

This chain uses TRBV2 with TRBJ1-2; D uncertain. V dropped 1 base and J dropped 8 bases, with 14 bases sitting between them. The CDR3 runs 14 residues. Germline loops: CDR1 SNHLY, CDR2 FYNNEI. CDR3 protein: CASSEVDGLAGYTF. In nucleotides, the CDR3 is TGTGCCAGCAGTGAAGTCGACGGTCTAGCAGGCTACACCTTC. Drawing the rest from reference TRBV2 and TRBJ1-2, the complete variable domain is EPEVTQTPSHQVTQMGQEVILRCVPISNHLYFYWYRQILGQKVEFLVSFYNNEISEKSEIFDDQFSVERPDGSNFTLKIRSTKLEDSAMYFCASSEVDGLAGYTFGSGTRLTVV.

The gene calls are TRBV20-1 and TRBJ2-3, with 7 positions matching TRBD2. The CDR3 spans 15 residues. In germline, CDR1 is DFQATT, CDR2 SNEGSKA (reference sequence). V lost 5 bases and J lost 4; bases outside the gene matches: 12. The CDR3 DNA reads TGCAGTGCTCGCCTGGGACTAACCTCCCCAGATACGCAGTATTTT. Translating it yields CSARLGLTSPDTQYF.

The chain combines TRBV30 with TRBJ1-2, with 9 bases matching TRBD1. The CDR3 has 15 amino acids. Trimming at V came to 4 bases and at J to 0 bases, leaving 6 bases not matched to a gene. Germline V gives CDR1 GTSNPN, CDR2 SVGIG (reference sequence). Here the CDR3 DNA reads TGTGCCTGGAAGTTTGGGACAGGGACTAACTATGGCTACACCTTC. It specifies CAWKFGTGTNYGYTF.